This TCR beta chain was observed in a study of blood T cell repertoires in COVID-19. The wider study: Sites across the United States, Italy and Spain contributed samples from acute and convalescent COVID-19. T cells, B-cell-depleted T cells, or PBMCs supplied cDNA or gDNA.

CDR1 is LNHDA, CDR2 SQIVND, per germline (reference sequence). The CDR3 has 13 residues. The V gene lost 6 bases and the J gene lost 6 bases, with 12 bases spanning the gap. In the study's own analysis: Estimation of nucleated cell counts relied on the amplification of reference gene primers. Generated by immunoSEQ multiplex PCR, the TCRdb table keeps only in-frame clones and is missing some. V, J and clone size are those of that table, while D and trimming were read from the DNA. The sample gives about 280,000 clones, 86% of which show up once; approximately 2.2% is in the top ten. The chain has TRBV19 and TRBJ2-1; D is possibly TRBD1 (6 bases). Sequencing was done on a sample of peripheral blood. The TCR comes from a woman in her thirties who had recovered from COVID-19. The CDR3 DNA is TGTGCCAGTAGATTAACAGGGTCCAATGAGCAGTTCTTC. Translating gives CASRLTGSNEQFF. Full variable domain (remainder filled in from reference TRBV19 and TRBJ2-1): DGGITQSPKYLFRKEGQNVTLSCEQNLNHDAMYWYRQDPGQGLRLIYYSQIVNDFQKGDIAEGYSVSREKKESFPLTVTSAQKNPTAFYLCASRLTGSNEQFFGPGTRLTVL.